The entry below describes one TCR beta chain. The antigen is undetermined. Germline values: CDR1 SNHLY, CDR2 FYNNEI. This CDR3 has 16 amino acids. With 6 bases removed from V and 9 bases from J, the gap between germline ends came to 24 bases. These data belong to a study of T cell responses to AZD1222 COVID-19 vaccine. Study outcomes and limitations: Only five or six AZD1222 recipients were seropositive at baseline. Clonal diversity was possibly underestimated, and white British individuals and females predominated among donors.

Pooling was applied to second doses at about 4 or about 12 weeks. Sequencing used immunoSEQ multiplex PCR; TCRdb keeps in-frame clones, though not all of them. The sample gives 150,000 to 250,000 clones, roughly nine tenths of which show up once; approximately 3.4% is in the top ten. The chain carries TRBV2 and TRBJ2-1; either TRBD1 or TRBD2 may supply D (6 bases each). Here the sequenced sample was peripheral blood, taken 28 days after the second AZD1222 dose. The sequence derives from an adult who received the AZD1222 COVID-19 vaccine. CDR3 protein: CASRRKVAEKGGEQFF. CDR3 coding DNA: TGTGCCAGCAGGAGGAAAGTAGCGGAGAAGGGGGGTGAGCAGTTCTTC.